This T cell receptor (beta chain) was obtained from a study of T-cell memory formation after mild COVID-19. The length of the CDR3 is 13 residues. The germline CDR1 and CDR2 sequences are SEHNR and FQNEAQ (reference sequence). V was trimmed by 1 base and J by 7 bases, leaving 10 bases between them. This clonotype was detected a few times. TCRdb independently ran MiXCR on the 5' RACE reads; one entry per CDR3 protein. Among 300,000 to 400,000 distinct CDR3 sequences, 20% to 25% were seen once, and the ten largest hold about 12%. This sequence joins TRBV7-9 and TRBJ1-1; no firm D call. This TCR was sampled from an adult woman who had mild COVID-19 (a few samples of this study predate the infection). Cell type and time point are not known. Sequenced sample: PBMCs or a T cell subset sorted from them (not recorded which). As DNA, the CDR3 is TGTGCCAGCAGCTTAGTGAGGGAAAGTGAAGCTTTCTTT. Its translation is CASSLVRESEAFF.